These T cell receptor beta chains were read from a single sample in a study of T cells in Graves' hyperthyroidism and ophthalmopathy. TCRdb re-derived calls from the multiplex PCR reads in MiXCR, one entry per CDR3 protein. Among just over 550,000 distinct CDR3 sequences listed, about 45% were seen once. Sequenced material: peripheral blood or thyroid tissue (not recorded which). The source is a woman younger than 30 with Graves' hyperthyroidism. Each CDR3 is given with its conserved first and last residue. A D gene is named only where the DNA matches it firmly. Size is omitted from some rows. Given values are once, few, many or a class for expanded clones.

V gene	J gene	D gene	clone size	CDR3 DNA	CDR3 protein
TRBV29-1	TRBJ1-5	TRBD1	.	TGCAGAGAAGACAGGGATGGCAATCAGCCCCAGCATTTT	CREDRDGNQPQHF
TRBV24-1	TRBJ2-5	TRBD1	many	TGTGCCACCAGTGATTTGACAGGGGGAGAGACCCAGTACTTC	CATSDLTGGETQYF
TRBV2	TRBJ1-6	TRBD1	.	TGTGCCAGCAGTGAAGCGCTTGGGACAGGCTCCTATAATTCACCCCTCCACTTT	CASSEALGTGSYNSPLHF
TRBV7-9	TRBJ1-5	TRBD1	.	TGTGCCAGCAGCTCCCCGGGACAGATGAATCAGCCCCAGCATTTT	CASSSPGQMNQPQHF
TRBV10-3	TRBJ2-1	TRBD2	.	TGTGCCATCAGTGAGTCTGCTAGCGGGAGGGTTGTTGAGCAGTTCTTC	CAISESASGRVVEQFF
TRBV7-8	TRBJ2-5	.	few	TGTGCCAGCAGCCGCGGGGGGACAGGGCGAGAGACCCAGTACTTC	CASSRGGTGRETQYF
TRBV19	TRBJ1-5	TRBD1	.	TGTGCCAGTAGTGTCCGGGACAGGGGGGGCCAGCCCCAGCATTTT	CASSVRDRGGQPQHF
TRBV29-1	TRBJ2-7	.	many	TGCAGCGTGCCGGGACCCGCGGAGCAGTACTTC	CSVPGPAEQYF
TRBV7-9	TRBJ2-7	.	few	TGTGCCAGCAGGGCCGTGGGGGTGGGTTACGAGCAGTACTTC	CASRAVGVGYEQYF
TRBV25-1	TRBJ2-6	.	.	.	CASSIYLCSVVLSSGANVLTF
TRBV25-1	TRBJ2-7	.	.	TGTGCCAGCAGGGCCGGTTCGGGGGACGAGCAGTACTTC	CASRAGSGDEQYF
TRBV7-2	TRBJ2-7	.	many	TGTGCCAGCAGCAGGCACTACGAGCAGTACTTC	CASSRHYEQYF
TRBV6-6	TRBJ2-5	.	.	TGTGCCAGCAGTCAACTGGAGGGTGCGACCCAGTACTTC	CASSQLEGATQYF
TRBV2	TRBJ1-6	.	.	TGTGCCAGCAGTGTTGTTTTTGGCAGTACTTATAATTCACCCCTCCACTTT	CASSVVFGSTYNSPLHF
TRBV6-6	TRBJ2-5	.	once	TGTGCCATCAGTCTCAGTGGCCAGGACTTC	CAISLSGQDF
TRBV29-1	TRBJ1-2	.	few	TGCAGCGTTGAAGTGGGGGACTATGGCTACACCTTC	CSVEVGDYGYTF
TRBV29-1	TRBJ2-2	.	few	TGCAGCGTTGCTTTATGGACAGATACGAACACCGGGGAGCTGTTTTTT	CSVALWTDTNTGELFF
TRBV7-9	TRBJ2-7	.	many	TGTGCCAGCAGCCTCACCGCCAGCGGCTCCTACGAGCAGTACTTC	CASSLTASGSYEQYF
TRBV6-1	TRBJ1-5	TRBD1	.	TGTGCCAGCAACACCCCGGGACAGGGGGATCAGCCCCAGCATTTT	CASNTPGQGDQPQHF
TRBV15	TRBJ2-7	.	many	TGTGCCACCAGCGGAGGGCCACGGGCCTACGAGCAGTACTTC	CATSGGPRAYEQYF
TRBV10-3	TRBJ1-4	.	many	TGTGCCATCAGTGAAGGGGTAGGACTGTTTTTT	CAISEGVGLFF
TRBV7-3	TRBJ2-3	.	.	TGTGCCAGCAGCTTGGGACCGCGCACAGATACGCAGTATTTT	CASSLGPRTDTQYF
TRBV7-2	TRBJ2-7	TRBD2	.	TGTGCCAGCAGCTTAGAGGGTAGCGGGAGCTCCTACGAGCAGTACTTC	CASSLEGSGSSYEQYF